The 23 T cell receptor beta chains listed next were all sequenced from one sample in a study of memory CD4+ T cells and cytomegalovirus serostatus. Only in-frame clones appear in the TCRdb table, and some are missing; sequencing was by immunoSEQ multiplex PCR. Of about 27,000 clones listed, about 80% were seen once; the top ten hold more than 0.55%. The sort gate was single viable CD3+CD4+CD8-CD45RO+ cells for memory CD4+ T cells. The sample consisted of memory CD4+ T cells from blood. The source is an adult in good health and CMV-seronegative.

The chain combines TRBV6-1 with TRBJ1-2; tentatively, D is TRBD1 (6 bases). V was clipped by 6 bases and J by 0 bases, with 11 bases between them. CDR1 and CDR2 from the germline V gene are MNHNS and SASEGT. The CDR3 length is 14 residues. In nucleotides, the CDR3 is TGTGCCAGCAGGCCAGGGGTAGCTAACTATGGCTACACCTTC. Protein: CASRPGVANYGYTF.

This sequence joins TRBV19 and TRBJ1-1; D gene ambiguous. The CDR3 spans 14 residues. V lost 8 bases and J 1 base, leaving 14 bases between the germline ends. The germline gives CDR1 LNHDA, CDR2 SQIVND (reference sequence). As DNA, the CDR3 is TGTGCCAGTTTGAATTGGGCAGGGAACACTGAAGCTTTCTTT. It specifies CASLNWAGNTEAFF.

The chain employs TRBV7-9 and TRBJ1-6; unclear D gene. Trimming cost V 2 bases and J 14 bases, with 7 bases left between them. From germline, CDR1 is SEHNR and CDR2 FQNEAQ (reference sequence). The CDR3 consists of 11 residues. The CDR3 protein is CASSLTDTLHF. The CDR3 DNA is TGTGCCAGCAGCTTAACGGATACCCTCCACTTT.

In its sample, this clone is medium-sized. Germline and junction disagree at one end, which may indicate a read error. The chain carries TRBV29-1 and TRBJ1-1; D possibly corresponds to TRBD1 (5 bases). Germline CDR1 SQVTM, CDR2 ANQGSEA. CDR3 length: 11 amino acids. CDR3: CSVEKGTGAFF. The CDR3 coding sequence is TGCAGCGTTGAAAAAGGGACTGGAGCTTTCTTT.

V is TRBV9 and J is TRBJ2-2; possible D gene TRBD2, 7 bases. Germline loops: CDR1 SGDLS, CDR2 YYNGEE. V was pared by 5 bases and J by 5 bases, with 16 bases between. This CDR3 is 15 amino acids long. The CDR3 DNA is TGTGCCAGCAGGGGAGGGGGAGAACCGACCGGGGAGCTGTTTTTT. This encodes CASRGGGEPTGELFF.

This sequence joins TRBV6-6 and TRBJ1-2; D uncertain. V was pared by 4 bases and J by 2 bases, with 14 bases between. Germline V gene lookup returns CDR1 MNHNY and CDR2 SVGAGI (reference sequence). The CDR3 spans 15 residues. The CDR3, as DNA: TGTGCCAGCAGTTCGGACCCTTTCTCCAACTATGGCTACACCTTC. Its translation is CASSSDPFSNYGYTF.

This clone came up a few times. The rearrangement uses TRBV5-6 and TRBJ1-1, with TRBD1 as a possible D gene (5 bases). With 0 bases removed from V and 8 bases from J, the gap between germline ends came to 8 bases. The V gene's germline CDR1 is SGHDT and CDR2 YYEEEE. The CDR3 is made up of 12 amino acids. For the CDR3, the DNA is TGTGCCAGCAGCTTGGCAGGGCCCGAAGCTTTCTTT. Its translation is CASSLAGPEAFF. Complete variable domain (other parts from reference TRBV5-6 and TRBJ1-1): DAGVTQSPTHLIKTRGQQVTLRCSPKSGHDTVSWYQQALGQGPQFIFQYYEEEERQRGNFPDRFSGHQFPNYSSELNVNALLLGDSALYLCASSLAGPEAFFGQGTRLTVV.

The chain is built from TRBV7-9 and TRBJ1-2; D is perhaps TRBD1 (6 bases). The germline V gene encodes CDR1 SEHNR and CDR2 FQNEAQ (reference sequence). The CDR3 extends over 14 amino acids. V was trimmed by 2 bases and J by 3 bases, leaving 10 bases between them. The CDR3 DNA follows: TGTGCCAGCAGCTTACCCCAGGGGTACTATGGCTACACCTTC. Its protein product is CASSLPQGYYGYTF. The full variable domain, its missing parts supplied by reference TRBV7-9 and TRBJ1-2, is DTGVSQNPRHKITKRGQNVTFRCDPISEHNRLYWYRQTLGQGPEFLTYFQNEAQLEKSRLLSDRFSAERPKGSFSTLEIQRTEQGDSAMYLCASSLPQGYYGYTFGSGTRLTVV.

The rearrangement links TRBV4-3 to TRBJ2-3; perhaps TRBD1 as D (5 bases). Germline V lookup: CDR1 LGHNA, CDR2 YSLEER. This CDR3 is built from 12 residues. The V gene lost 4 bases and the J gene lost 11 bases, with 13 bases spanning the gap. The CDR3 sequence: CASSRGLSGQYF. CDR3 DNA: TGCGCCAGCAGCCGGGGCCTCTCAGGGCAGTATTTT.

This sequence joins TRBV11-2 and TRBJ1-4, with D unclear. This CDR3 contains 14 residues. Germline CDR1 SGHAT, CDR2 FQNNGV. V lost 2 bases, J lost 7 bases, and 11 bases lay in between. The CDR3 region is CASSLSRSGEKLFF. The CDR3 nucleotides are TGTGCCAGCAGCTTATCCCGTTCGGGTGAAAAACTGTTTTTT.

This clone showed up just a few times. The V gene is TRBV19, the J gene TRBJ1-1, with D tentatively TRBD1 (6 bases). CDR1 is LNHDA and CDR2 is SQIVND in the germline V gene (reference sequence). With 5 bases removed from V and 5 bases from J, the gap between germline ends came to 15 bases. The CDR3 is made up of 14 amino acids. The CDR3 reads CASSPRRRGTEAFF. The CDR3 DNA reads as TGTGCCAGTAGTCCACGACGGAGGGGGACTGAAGCTTTCTTT.

The V call is TRBV6-1, the J call TRBJ1-5; 7 nucleotides align to TRBD1. CDR1 MNHNS and CDR2 SASEGT come from the germline V gene. This CDR3 comprises 17 residues. V dropped 0 bases and J dropped 3; count of bases not matched to a gene: 8. CDR3 nucleotide sequence: TGTGCCAGCAGTGAAGCGCAGGGGGTAATCCTCAATCAGCCCCAGCATTTT. This encodes CASSEAQGVILNQPQHF.

This clone was seen only once. V gene TRBV4-3 combines with J gene TRBJ1-4; D gene ambiguous. Trimming pared 0 bases from V and 3 bases from J, leaving 8 bases between. CDR3 length equals 15 residues. Per germline, CDR1 LGHNA and CDR2 YSLEER. The CDR3 loop is CASSQDGFANEKLFF. CDR3 in DNA: TGCGCCAGCAGCCAAGACGGTTTTGCTAATGAAAAACTGTTTTTT.

The chain combines TRBV6-6 with TRBJ2-7; 8 nucleotides match TRBD1. The CDR3 is 12 residues long. The V gene end was trimmed by 8 bases and the J gene end by 3 bases; junction bases not matched to a gene: 3. Germline CDR1 reads MNHNY; CDR2 reads SVGAGI (reference sequence). In nucleotides, the CDR3 is TGTGCCAGCGTCGGGACAGGCTACGAGCAGTACTTC. Its translation is CASVGTGYEQYF.

The chain couples TRBV19 to TRBJ1-1; weak D call: TRBD1 (5 bases). This CDR3 has 15 amino acids. V dropped 5 bases and J dropped 0 bases, with 13 bases sitting between them. CDR1 is LNHDA, CDR2 SQIVND, per germline (reference sequence). The CDR3 nucleotides read TGTGCCAGTAGTCGGGGACGGTCCATGAACACTGAAGCTTTCTTT. Its translation: CASSRGRSMNTEAFF. The full variable domain, with the rest looked up from reference TRBV19 and TRBJ1-1, is DGGITQSPKYLFRKEGQNVTLSCEQNLNHDAMYWYRQDPGQGLRLIYYSQIVNDFQKGDIAEGYSVSREKKESFPLTVTSAQKNPTAFYLCASSRGRSMNTEAFFGQGTRLTVV.

The sample holds a few counts of this clone. The chain couples TRBV7-9 to TRBJ2-5, with 9 nucleotides matching TRBD2. From germline, CDR1 is SEHNR and CDR2 FQNEAQ (reference sequence). After removal of 7 bases from V and 2 bases from J, the junction contained 8 bases not matched to a gene. The CDR3 sequence is 15 residues long. CDR3 loop: CASTAPAGGQETQYF. In DNA form, the CDR3 reads TGTGCCAGCACCGCCCCAGCGGGGGGACAAGAGACCCAGTACTTC.

The chain uses TRBV25-1 and TRBJ1-2; 10 nucleotides align to TRBD1. Germline V gene lookup returns CDR1 MGHDK and CDR2 SYGVNS. The V segment lost 5 bases and the J segment 11 bases; nucleotides outside the gene matches: 5. The CDR3 runs 12 residues. The CDR3 region has the DNA TGTGCCAGCAGTCAAGACAGGGGGCTTTACACCTTC. Protein: CASSQDRGLYTF.

This clone was observed a single time. The chain recombines TRBV4-2 with TRBJ1-2; maybe TRBD1 (5 bases). V lost 0 bases and J 6 bases, leaving 14 bases between the germline ends. The CDR3 has 15 amino acids. Germline-derived CDR1 and CDR2 are LGHNA and YNFKEQ. The CDR3 coding sequence is TGTGCCAGCAGCCAAGATCCCCGACCGACAGATGGCTACACCTTC. Its translation: CASSQDPRPTDGYTF.

The table lists this clone with a few counts. This rearrangement joins TRBV7-9 to TRBJ1-2; the D gene is possibly TRBD1 (6 bases). V shed 4 bases and J shed 8 bases, with 11 bases lying between them. The CDR3 runs to 12 residues. Germline V gene lookup returns CDR1 SEHNR and CDR2 FQNEAQ (reference sequence). CDR3 in DNA: TGTGCCAGCAGCTCAGGGGAGGTCGGCTACACCTTC. This sequence encodes CASSSGEVGYTF.

This chain uses TRBV10-1 with TRBJ2-1, with TRBD2 as a possible D gene (6 bases). Germline loops: CDR1 WNHNN, CDR2 SYGVQD (reference sequence). The CDR3 is made up of 13 amino acids. Trimming shortened V by 6 bases and J by 8 bases, and 14 bases separated the two germline ends. The CDR3 bases are TGCGCCAGCAGGGCGGGACTTATGGATGAGCAGTTCTTC. The encoded protein is CASRAGLMDEQFF.

The chain carries TRBV28 and TRBJ1-2; D unresolved. The CDR3 extends over 15 amino acids. V lost 5 bases and J 1 base, leaving 14 bases between the germline ends. CDR1 is MDHEN and CDR2 is SYDVKM in the germline V gene. The CDR3: CASSPLSPLNYGYTF. In nucleotides, the CDR3 is TGTGCCAGCAGTCCCCTCAGTCCCCTTAACTATGGCTACACCTTC.

This chain's CDR3 is CASSLGTVPNTEAFF. CDR3 nucleotide sequence: TGTGCCAGCAGCTTAGGCACGGTGCCAAACACTGAAGCTTTCTTT. The gene calls are TRBV7-8 and TRBJ1-1; D gene uncertain. Germline V gene sequence: CDR1 SGHVS, CDR2 FQNEAQ. The CDR3 is made up of 15 amino acids. Between the trimmed V and J ends, which lost 1 base and 2 bases, there was a span of 11 bases. The entire variable domain, with the rest obtained from reference TRBV7-8 and TRBJ1-1, is as follows: GAGVSQSPRYKVAKRGQDVALRCDPISGHVSLFWYQQALGQGPEFLTYFQNEAQLDKSGLPSDRFFAERPEGSVSTLKIQRTQQEDSAVYLCASSLGTVPNTEAFFGQGTRLTVV.

This rearrangement joins TRBV19 to TRBJ1-3; tentative D call: TRBD1 (6 bases). In germline, CDR1 is LNHDA, CDR2 SQIVND (reference sequence). This CDR3 has 14 residues. Trimming took 10 bases from V and 0 from J, leaving 13 bases between them. CDR3 sequence: CATELQGSGNTIYF. The CDR3 DNA follows: TGTGCCACCGAGTTACAGGGCTCTGGAAACACCATATATTTT.